This T cell receptor beta chain was sequenced in a study of T cells in Graves' hyperthyroidism and ophthalmopathy. Amplification of TCR beta CDR3 regions used RNA as the template. Researchers ran a first-round RT-PCR on the TCR CDR3 using the HTBI primer set. Each CDR3 protein gets one entry after TCRdb re-called the multiplex PCR reads with MiXCR. The top ten hold around 20% of the sample, which has roughly 500,000 distinct CDR3 sequences, 46% seen once. Trimming left V 1 base short and J 8 bases short, with 8 bases between. CDR1 and CDR2 (germline): SGHAT, FQNNGV. The length of the CDR3 is 12 residues. In this sample, this clonotype turned up once.

This receptor was obtained from an adult woman with Graves' disease, either hyperthyroidism or ophthalmopathy (not recorded which). The sequenced sample was peripheral blood or thyroid tissue (not recorded which). J is TRBJ1-2 and V is TRBV11-2; unclear D gene. The CDR3 loop reads CASSLAKAGYTF. The DNA for the CDR3 is TGTGCCAGCAGCTTAGCAAAAGCAGGCTACACCTTC.